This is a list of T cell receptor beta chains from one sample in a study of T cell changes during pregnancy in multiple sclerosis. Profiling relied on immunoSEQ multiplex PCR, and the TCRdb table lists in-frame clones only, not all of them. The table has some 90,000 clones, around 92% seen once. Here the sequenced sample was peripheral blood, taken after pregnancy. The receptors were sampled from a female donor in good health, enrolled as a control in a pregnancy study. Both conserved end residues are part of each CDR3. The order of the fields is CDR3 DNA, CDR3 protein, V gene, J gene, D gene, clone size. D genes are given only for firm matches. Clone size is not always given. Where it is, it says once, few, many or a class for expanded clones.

CDR3nt: TGTGCCAGCAGCGGGGGACAGACAACTAATGAAAAACTGTTTTTT; CDR3aa: CASSGGQTTNEKLFF; v_gene: TRBV11-2; j_gene: TRBJ1-4; d_gene: TRBD1; abundance: .
CDR3nt: TGTGCCAGCAGCTTGGGGGGCAGGGGTATCGGTTATTCACCCCTCCACTTT; CDR3aa: CASSLGGRGIGYSPLHF; v_gene: TRBV5-6; j_gene: TRBJ1-6; d_gene: .; abundance: .
CDR3nt: TGCGCCAGCAGCTCGAGCGTCGCGGGCTATGAAAAACTGTTTTTT; CDR3aa: CASSSSVAGYEKLFF; v_gene: TRBV5-1; j_gene: TRBJ1-4; d_gene: .; abundance: .
CDR3nt: TGCGCCAGCAGCCAAGAATCCCCGAGCACAGATACGCAGTATTTT; CDR3aa: CASSQESPSTDTQYF; v_gene: TRBV4-1; j_gene: TRBJ2-3; d_gene: .; abundance: .
CDR3nt: TGTGCCTGGAAATCTGATTCACCCCTCCACTTT; CDR3aa: CAWKSDSPLHF; v_gene: TRBV30; j_gene: TRBJ1-6; d_gene: .; abundance: .
CDR3nt: TGTGCCACCAGCAGAGATCTTGGTCGGGGTAATGAAAAACTGTTTTTT; CDR3aa: CATSRDLGRGNEKLFF; v_gene: TRBV15; j_gene: TRBJ1-4; d_gene: .; abundance: .
CDR3nt: TGTGCCAGCAGCTTGGAGGGGGGGGGCGTGAGGAACACTGAAGCTTTCTTT; CDR3aa: CASSLEGGGVRNTEAFF; v_gene: TRBV5-5; j_gene: TRBJ1-1; d_gene: .; abundance: .
CDR3nt: TGTGCCTGGAGCCCGGGACAGGGGAATGATGGGGCCAACGTCCTGACTTTC; CDR3aa: CAWSPGQGNDGANVLTF; v_gene: TRBV30; j_gene: TRBJ2-6; d_gene: TRBD1; abundance: .
CDR3nt: TGTGCCAGCAGCCACCGCCAGATTCTTAACTATGGCTACACCTTC; CDR3aa: CASSHRQILNYGYTF; v_gene: TRBV5-4; j_gene: TRBJ1-2; d_gene: .; abundance: .
CDR3nt: TGTGCCAGCAGCTTAGGGCAGAAAAACATTCAGTACTTC; CDR3aa: CASSLGQKNIQYF; v_gene: TRBV7-9; j_gene: TRBJ2-4; d_gene: .; abundance: .
CDR3nt: TGTGCCAGTAGTATGGGTCCGGGGAGCACAGATACGCAGTATTTT; CDR3aa: CASSMGPGSTDTQYF; v_gene: TRBV19; j_gene: TRBJ2-3; d_gene: .; abundance: .
CDR3nt: TGTGCCAGCAGCTTACAACAGGGGGGAAATGAAAAACTGTTTTTT; CDR3aa: CASSLQQGGNEKLFF; v_gene: TRBV5-4; j_gene: TRBJ1-4; d_gene: TRBD1; abundance: .
CDR3nt: TGTGCCAGCAGCGCCGGGAGCATTGCAGGGGAGACCCAGTACTTC; CDR3aa: CASSAGSIAGETQYF; v_gene: TRBV7-9; j_gene: TRBJ2-5; d_gene: .; abundance: .
CDR3nt: TGTGCCAGCAGCTTGGGGGGGGGCCCCTACGAGCAGTACTTC; CDR3aa: CASSLGGGPYEQYF; v_gene: TRBV5-5; j_gene: TRBJ2-7; d_gene: .; abundance: once
CDR3nt: TGTGCCAGCAGTAGACAGGTGAATAGCAATCAGCCCCAGCATTTT; CDR3aa: CASSRQVNSNQPQHF; v_gene: TRBV28; j_gene: TRBJ1-5; d_gene: .; abundance: .
CDR3nt: TGCGCCAGCAGCCAAGATGTGTGGGGGGGCCTTTCAGATACGCAGTATTTT; CDR3aa: CASSQDVWGGLSDTQYF; v_gene: TRBV4-3; j_gene: TRBJ2-3; d_gene: .; abundance: .
CDR3nt: TGTGCCTGGAGTGGGTCAGGGAAAAGGTACTTC; CDR3aa: CAWSGSGKRYF; v_gene: TRBV30; j_gene: TRBJ2-7; d_gene: .; abundance: .
CDR3nt: TGCGCCAGCAGCTTGGTACTGATCGCGAACACCGGGGAGCTGTTTTTT; CDR3aa: CASSLVLIANTGELFF; v_gene: TRBV5-1; j_gene: TRBJ2-2; d_gene: .; abundance: .
CDR3nt: TGTGCCAGCAGCTTAGGACTCCCGGCTGTAGGCGGGGAGCTGTTTTTT; CDR3aa: CASSLGLPAVGGELFF; v_gene: TRBV7-6; j_gene: TRBJ2-2; d_gene: .; abundance: once
CDR3nt: TGTGCCAGCAGACACGGGGGGGCCGACACCGGGGAGCTGTTTTTT; CDR3aa: CASRHGGADTGELFF; v_gene: TRBV7-2; j_gene: TRBJ2-2; d_gene: TRBD2; abundance: .
CDR3nt: TGTGCCAGCAGGTTGGGACTGACCTCCTACGAGCAGTACTTC; CDR3aa: CASRLGLTSYEQYF; v_gene: TRBV6-5; j_gene: TRBJ2-7; d_gene: .; abundance: .
CDR3nt: TGTGCCAGTAGTACGGATGGAGCCCTCCACTTT; CDR3aa: CASSTDGALHF; v_gene: TRBV19; j_gene: TRBJ1-6; d_gene: .; abundance: .
CDR3nt: TGTGCCAGCAGTCCCGGCGGGGGGGTAGGGCAGTACTTC; CDR3aa: CASSPGGGVGQYF; v_gene: TRBV6-5; j_gene: TRBJ2-7; d_gene: TRBD2; abundance: .
CDR3nt: TGTGCCAGCAGCCAGACAGTTAACACTGAAGCTTTCTTT; CDR3aa: CASSQTVNTEAFF; v_gene: TRBV7-2; j_gene: TRBJ1-1; d_gene: .; abundance: .
CDR3nt: TGTGCCAGCAGTTACTCATCCCTAGCGGCATCCTACGAGCAGTACTTC; CDR3aa: CASSYSSLAASYEQYF; v_gene: TRBV6-5; j_gene: TRBJ2-7; d_gene: TRBD2; abundance: .
CDR3nt: TGTGCCATCAGTGAGACAGGGTCTGGAAACACCATATATTTT; CDR3aa: CAISETGSGNTIYF; v_gene: TRBV10-3; j_gene: TRBJ1-3; d_gene: .; abundance: .
CDR3nt: TGCGCCAGCAGCTTGGGGGCACAGGGACCTTTCTTT; CDR3aa: CASSLGAQGPFF; v_gene: TRBV5-1; j_gene: TRBJ1-1; d_gene: .; abundance: few
CDR3nt: TGTGCCAGCAGCCAGGCTAGCGGGGGGCCCTCCACCGGGGAGCTGTTTTTT; CDR3aa: CASSQASGGPSTGELFF; v_gene: TRBV14; j_gene: TRBJ2-2; d_gene: TRBD2; abundance: once
CDR3nt: TGTGCCATCAGTGAGGGGACAGGAGGGCCCCAGCCCCAGCATTTT; CDR3aa: CAISEGTGGPQPQHF; v_gene: TRBV10-3; j_gene: TRBJ1-5; d_gene: TRBD1; abundance: few
CDR3nt: TGTGCCAGCAGCCCCCAGGCTAGCGGGGGGGGCTATACGCAGTATTTT; CDR3aa: CASSPQASGGGYTQYF; v_gene: TRBV7-2; j_gene: TRBJ2-3; d_gene: TRBD2; abundance: once
CDR3nt: TGTGCCAGCAGCTCGGACAGGGGAAATCAGCCCCAGCATTTT; CDR3aa: CASSSDRGNQPQHF; v_gene: TRBV13; j_gene: TRBJ1-5; d_gene: TRBD1; abundance: once